This is a list of T cell receptor beta chains from one sample in a study of T-cell memory formation after mild COVID-19. TCRdb reprocessed the 5' RACE reads via MiXCR and lists one record per CDR3 protein. The top ten hold 22% of the sample, which has approximately 290,000 distinct CDR3 sequences, 15% to 20% seen once. The source material was PBMCs or a T cell subset sorted from them (not recorded which). The receptor set was obtained from a man aged 18 to 29 who had mild COVID-19 (a few samples of this study predate the infection). Cell type and time point are not known. Both conserved end residues are part of each CDR3. D genes are given only for firm matches. Size is stated for part of the rows, as once, few or many counts, or as a class when the clone is expanded.

NA	TRBJ1-4	TRBV5-4	NA	TGTGCCAGCAGCCCCTCAGGCCTTAGTGAAAAACTGTTTTTT	CASSPSGLSEKLFF
NA	TRBJ1-3	TRBV7-8	NA	TGTGCCAGCAGCTTAGGGACCGGGGTCGGTGGAAACACCATATATTTT	CASSLGTGVGGNTIYF
NA	TRBJ1-6	TRBV7-9	NA	TGTGCCAGCAGCTTAGCAGGGGATGGATCACCCCTCCACTTT	CASSLAGDGSPLHF
many	TRBJ2-4	TRBV9	NA	TGTGCCAGCAGCGCGATAGACAGGTTTTTAGGCAAAAACATTCAGTACTTC	CASSAIDRFLGKNIQYF
few	TRBJ2-1	TRBV9	NA	TGTGCCAGCAGCGTAGCCGGCTCCTACAATGAGCAGTTCTTC	CASSVAGSYNEQFF
NA	TRBJ2-5	TRBV5-1	NA	TGCGCCAGCAGGGACATTGAAGAGACCCAGTACTTC	CASRDIEETQYF
many	TRBJ2-3	TRBV9	NA	TGTGCCAGCAGCGGCCTCCCTGGACTAAAAATGCCGGGAGATACGCAGTATTTT	CASSGLPGLKMPGDTQYF
many	TRBJ1-5	TRBV10-3	TRBD1	TGTGCCATCAGGGGGACAGAGAATCAGCCCCAGCATTTT	CAIRGTENQPQHF
few	TRBJ2-7	TRBV7-9	NA	TGTGCCAGCAGCTTACGGGTCAACGAGCAGTACTTC	CASSLRVNEQYF
NA	TRBJ1-2	TRBV7-9	NA	TGTGCCAGCAGTTCCGAGGTGGTTTATGGCTACACCTTC	CASSSEVVYGYTF
few	TRBJ2-7	TRBV7-2	TRBD1	TGTGCCAGCAGCTTAGCGTCGGGACAGGAGACCTACGAGCAGTACTTC	CASSLASGQETYEQYF
few	TRBJ2-7	TRBV4-2	TRBD1	TGTGCCAGCAGCCAAGAACAGGGGGGTACCTACGAGCAGTACTTC	CASSQEQGGTYEQYF
NA	TRBJ2-1	TRBV5-6	NA	TGTGCCAGCAGTTGGGGGGCGCCAGCTTACAATGAGCAGTTCTTC	CASSWGAPAYNEQFF
few	TRBJ2-7	TRBV7-9	NA	TGTGCCAGCAGCTCCACCCGTGGAGGAATCTCCTACGAGCAGTACTTC	CASSSTRGGISYEQYF
few	TRBJ2-4	TRBV4-3	NA	TGCGCCAGCAGCCAAGAGGCCAGGGACGGAGGTCCCTTGAGCAAAAACATTCAGTACTTC	CASSQEARDGGPLSKNIQYF
many	TRBJ2-5	TRBV5-1	TRBD1	TGCGCCAGCAGCAGTACCGGGACAGGAGAAGAGACCCAGTACTTC	CASSSTGTGEETQYF
NA	TRBJ2-5	TRBV6-2/TRBV6-3	TRBD1	TGTGCCAGCAATGACAGGGGATTGAGGGAGACCCAGTACTTC	CASNDRGLRETQYF
NA	TRBJ2-5	TRBV20-1	NA	TGCAGTGGCACGCCTCACGGGGAGACCCAGTACTTC	CSGTPHGETQYF
NA	TRBJ2-1	TRBV5-1	TRBD2	TGCGCCAGCAGCTGGGGACTAGCGGGGGTAACACGCTACAATGAGCAGTTCTTC	CASSWGLAGVTRYNEQFF
few	TRBJ2-7	TRBV10-3	NA	TGTGCCATCAGTGAGGGACAAACCTACGAGCAGTACTTC	CAISEGQTYEQYF
NA	TRBJ1-1	TRBV7-6	NA	TGTGCCAGCAGCTTATACAGTCACACTGAAGCTTTCTTT	CASSLYSHTEAFF
few	TRBJ1-6	TRBV9	NA	TGTGCCAGCAGCACCAAAGGACAGCCTGGGACACCCCTCCACTTT	CASSTKGQPGTPLHF
few	TRBJ1-6	TRBV24-1	NA	TGTGCCACCAGTGATGGGCAGGGCTCACCCCTCCACTTT	CATSDGQGSPLHF
many	TRBJ2-6	TRBV13	NA	TGTGCCAGCACCCTAACAGGGACCGGGGCCAACGTCCTGACTTTC	CASTLTGTGANVLTF
NA	TRBJ2-1	TRBV5-1	TRBD1	TGCGCCAGCAGCCGTGGACAGGGGGAAAACAATGAGCAGTTCTTC	CASSRGQGENNEQFF
NA	TRBJ2-1	TRBV28	NA	TGTGCCAGCAGTTCCCCTGTAATGCAAGGAAATGAGCAGTTCTTC	CASSSPVMQGNEQFF
few	TRBJ2-7	TRBV4-1	TRBD1	TGCGCCAGCAGCCAAGCCGACAGGGCCTCCTACGAGCAGTACTTC	CASSQADRASYEQYF
NA	TRBJ2-7	TRBV7-6	NA	TGTGCCAGCTCCGACGGGGTTCAGGACGAGCAGTACTTC	CASSDGVQDEQYF
NA	TRBJ2-1	TRBV25-1	TRBD1	TGTGCCAGCAGTGTTGGCGGACAGGATGAGCAGTTCTTC	CASSVGGQDEQFF
NA	TRBJ1-6	TRBV6-1	NA	TGTGCCAGCGGGGCGTCCCGGGCCTACTCATCCAGCCATTCACCCCTCCACTTT	CASGASRAYSSSHSPLHF
many	TRBJ2-3	TRBV7-2	NA	TGTGCCAGCAGCTTAACAGGTGACGGAGATACGCAGTATTTT	CASSLTGDGDTQYF
few	TRBJ1-2	TRBV4-1	NA	TGCGCCAGCAGCCAAGATCCCCACCCTAACTATGGCTACACCTTC	CASSQDPHPNYGYTF
NA	TRBJ1-2	TRBV20-1	NA	TGCAGTGCAGGCAGGGATAACTATGGCTACACCTTC	CSAGRDNYGYTF
NA	TRBJ1-3	TRBV20-1	NA	TGCAGTGCTAGGTCTGGTCCGCTGAACTCTGGAAACACCATATATTTT	CSARSGPLNSGNTIYF
NA	TRBJ1-2	TRBV9	NA	TGTGCCAGCAGCCCTACCGTCGCGCGTCAGGTCTATGGCTACACCTTC	CASSPTVARQVYGYTF
few	TRBJ2-3	TRBV10-3	TRBD1	TGTGCCACCAGCCGGGACAGGGCGGCAGATACGCAGTATTTT	CATSRDRAADTQYF
many	TRBJ2-7	TRBV5-1	TRBD2	TGCGCCAGCAGCTTGAATCAGCGGGATACCTACGAGCAGTACTTC	CASSLNQRDTYEQYF
NA	TRBJ2-2	TRBV7-2	TRBD1	TGTGCCAGCAACCCGCGCAGAGACAGGGCGGCCACCGGGGAGCTGTTTTTT	CASNPRRDRAATGELFF
few	TRBJ2-7	TRBV3-1	NA	TGTGCCAGCTCGTCTCGGCAGGACCGCGAGCAGTACTTC	CASSSRQDREQYF
NA	TRBJ2-1	TRBV7-2	TRBD2	TGTGCCAGCAGCTTAGGGACTAGCGGGGTATGGGAGCAGTTCTTC	CASSLGTSGVWEQFF
NA	TRBJ2-1	TRBV4-3	NA	TGCGCCAGCAGCCAAGAAAGTCGGGACGGTGAGCAGTTCTTC	CASSQESRDGEQFF
few	TRBJ2-1	TRBV5-1	TRBD2	TGCGCCAGCGCGACGGGCGTAGCGGGGGACTCATACAATGAGCAGTTCTTC	CASATGVAGDSYNEQFF
NA	TRBJ2-2	TRBV7-2	TRBD2	TGTGCCAGCAGCCCAGTGGTGGGGGGGGGCACCGGGGAGCTGTTTTTT	CASSPVVGGGTGELFF
NA	TRBJ2-7	TRBV15	NA	TGTGCCACCAGCAGAGCCGGGCGCGAGCAGTACTTC	CATSRAGREQYF
many	TRBJ2-4	TRBV20-1	NA	TGCAGTGGGAAGGCAGGGCCAAAAAACATTCAGTACTTC	CSGKAGPKNIQYF
NA	TRBJ2-3	TRBV4-1	NA	TGCGCCAGCAGCCAAGAGCTCACGGGCCCAGATACGCAGTATTTT	CASSQELTGPDTQYF
few	TRBJ2-2	TRBV11-3	NA	TGTGCCAGCAGCTCGGCAGGGACCACCGGGGAGCTGTTTTTT	CASSSAGTTGELFF
NA	TRBJ2-2	TRBV27	NA	TGTGCCAGCAGTCCTTTAGGGCGGGGGAACACCGGGGAGCTGTTTTTT	CASSPLGRGNTGELFF
NA	TRBJ1-1	TRBV2	NA	TGTGCCAGCAGTTTGATGGGGCCCGGAGTGAGTGAAGCTTTCTTT	CASSLMGPGVSEAFF
NA	TRBJ2-7	TRBV4-3	NA	TGCGCCAGCAGCCAAGCCATGGGGTACGAGCAGTACTTC	CASSQAMGYEQYF
few	TRBJ2-3	TRBV7-2	TRBD1	TGTGCCAGCAGCTTTACCGGGACAGGGGTGGATACGCAGTATTTT	CASSFTGTGVDTQYF
few	TRBJ1-1	TRBV5-1	NA	TGCGCCAGCAGCTTCGGGGGCGATGGCACTGAAGCTTTCTTT	CASSFGGDGTEAFF
few	TRBJ2-5	TRBV15	NA	TGTGCCACCAGCAGCGTAGGACAGAACCAAGAGACCCAGTACTTC	CATSSVGQNQETQYF
NA	TRBJ2-2	TRBV4-2	TRBD2	TGTGCCAGCAGCCCACCTAGCGGGGGAAACACCGGGGAGCTGTTTTTT	CASSPPSGGNTGELFF
few	TRBJ1-1	TRBV20-1	NA	TGCAGTGCTAGACAGGACAGAGGGGCAGCTTTCTTT	CSARQDRGAAFF